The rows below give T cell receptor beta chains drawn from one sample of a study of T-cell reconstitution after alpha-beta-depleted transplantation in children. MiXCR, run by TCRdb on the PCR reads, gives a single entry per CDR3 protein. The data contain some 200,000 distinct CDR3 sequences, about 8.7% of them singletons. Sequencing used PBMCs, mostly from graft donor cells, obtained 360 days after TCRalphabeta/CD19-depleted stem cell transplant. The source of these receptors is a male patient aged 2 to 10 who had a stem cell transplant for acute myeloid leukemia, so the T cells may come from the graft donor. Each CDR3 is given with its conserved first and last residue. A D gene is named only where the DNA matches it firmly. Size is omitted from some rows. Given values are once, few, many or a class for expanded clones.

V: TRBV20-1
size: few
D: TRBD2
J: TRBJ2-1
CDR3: CSARDLGTTNYNEQFF
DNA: TGCAGTGCTAGAGATTTAGGGACTACCAACTACAATGAGCAGTTCTTC

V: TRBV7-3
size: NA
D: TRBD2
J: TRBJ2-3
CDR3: CASSPGTSGATDTQYF
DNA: TGTGCCAGCAGCCCGGGGACTAGCGGGGCCACAGATACGCAGTATTTT

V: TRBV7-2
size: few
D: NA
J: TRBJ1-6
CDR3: CASSPLRGINSPLHF
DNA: TGTGCCAGCAGCCCACTACGGGGGATTAATTCACCCCTCCACTTT

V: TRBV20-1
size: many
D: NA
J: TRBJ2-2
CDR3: CSARPGPNTGELFF
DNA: TGCAGTGCCCGACCCGGCCCGAACACCGGGGAGCTGTTTTTT

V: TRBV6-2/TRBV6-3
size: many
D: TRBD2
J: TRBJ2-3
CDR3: CASSYPRQSPGTSGRSTDTQYF
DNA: TGTGCCAGCAGTTATCCGAGACAGAGTCCCGGGACTAGCGGGAGAAGCACAGATACGCAGTATTTT

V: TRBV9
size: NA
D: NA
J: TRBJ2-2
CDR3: CASSVGNRAPTNTGELFF
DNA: TGTGCCAGCAGCGTAGGGAATCGAGCTCCAACGAACACCGGGGAGCTGTTTTTT

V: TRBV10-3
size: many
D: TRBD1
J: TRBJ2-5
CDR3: CAIAWGQGAKTQYF
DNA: TGTGCCATCGCTTGGGGACAGGGGGCGAAGACCCAGTACTTC

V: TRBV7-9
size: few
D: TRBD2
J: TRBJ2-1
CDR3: CASSTGTSGNSYNEQFF
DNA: TGTGCCAGCAGCACCGGGACTAGCGGTAACTCCTACAATGAGCAGTTCTTC

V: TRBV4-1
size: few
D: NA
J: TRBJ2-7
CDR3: CASSPPLTSTYEQYF
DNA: TGCGCCAGCAGCCCCCCCCTAACCTCTACCTACGAGCAGTACTTC

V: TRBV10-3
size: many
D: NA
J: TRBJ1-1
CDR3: CAISKMNTEAFF
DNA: TGTGCCATCAGTAAGATGAACACTGAAGCTTTCTTT

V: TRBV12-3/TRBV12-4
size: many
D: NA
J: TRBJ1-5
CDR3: CASSFHVQPQHF
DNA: TGTGCCAGCAGTTTCCACGTACAGCCCCAGCATTTT

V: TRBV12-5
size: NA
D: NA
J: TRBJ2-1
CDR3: CASGLATESNEQFF
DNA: TGTGCTAGTGGTTTGGCCACGGAGTCCAATGAGCAGTTCTTC

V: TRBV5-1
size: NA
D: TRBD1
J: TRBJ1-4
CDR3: CASSPGDRGEEKLFF
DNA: TGCGCCAGCAGCCCCGGAGACAGGGGTGAAGAAAAACTGTTTTTT

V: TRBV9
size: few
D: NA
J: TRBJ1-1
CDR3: CASSVGGAVTEAFF
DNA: TGTGCCAGCAGCGTAGGGGGGGCGGTGACTGAAGCTTTCTTT

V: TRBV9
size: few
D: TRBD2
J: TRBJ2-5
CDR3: CASSVGLARQETQYF
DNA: TGTGCCAGCAGCGTAGGACTAGCTCGTCAAGAGACCCAGTACTTC

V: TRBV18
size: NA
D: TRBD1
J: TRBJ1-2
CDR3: CASSPPAETGKSGYTF
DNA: TGTGCCAGCTCACCCCCCGCTGAGACAGGGAAAAGTGGCTACACCTTC

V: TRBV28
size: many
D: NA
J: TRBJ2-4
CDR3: CASQGSIAKNIQYF
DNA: TGTGCCAGCCAGGGGTCTATAGCCAAAAACATTCAGTACTTC

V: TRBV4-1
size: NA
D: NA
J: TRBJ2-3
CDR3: CASSQVIADTQYF
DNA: TGCGCCAGCAGCCAAGTCATAGCGGATACGCAGTATTTT

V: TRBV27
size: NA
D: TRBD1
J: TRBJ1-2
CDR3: CASSLASGTVLSYGYTF
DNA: TGTGCCAGCAGTTTAGCCTCCGGGACAGTCCTCTCCTATGGCTACACCTTC

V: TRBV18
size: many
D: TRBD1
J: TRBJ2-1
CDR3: CASSPTGDEQFF
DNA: TGTGCCAGCTCACCTACAGGGGATGAGCAGTTCTTC

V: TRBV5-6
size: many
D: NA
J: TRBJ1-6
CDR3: CASSLPQGYLHF
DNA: TGTGCCAGCAGCCTCCCCCAGGGCTACCTCCACTTT

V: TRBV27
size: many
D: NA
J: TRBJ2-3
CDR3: CASNGYPSTDTQYF
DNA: TGTGCCAGCAATGGCTACCCGAGCACAGATACGCAGTATTTT

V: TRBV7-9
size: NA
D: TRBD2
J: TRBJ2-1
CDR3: CASSLTVGLAGIHEQFF
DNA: TGTGCCAGCAGCTTAACGGTCGGGCTAGCGGGGATTCATGAGCAGTTCTTC

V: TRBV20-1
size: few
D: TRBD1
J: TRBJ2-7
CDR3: CSAKDRGHTYEQYF
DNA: TGCAGTGCCAAAGACAGGGGGCACACCTACGAGCAGTACTTC

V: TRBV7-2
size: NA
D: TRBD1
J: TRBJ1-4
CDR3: CASSLDRRGVEKLFF
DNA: TGTGCCAGCAGCTTGGATCGCAGGGGGGTGGAAAAACTGTTTTTT

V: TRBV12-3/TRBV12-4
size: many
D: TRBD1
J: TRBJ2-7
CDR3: CASSLLGTAYEQYF
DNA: TGTGCCAGCAGTCTACTCGGGACAGCCTACGAGCAGTACTTC

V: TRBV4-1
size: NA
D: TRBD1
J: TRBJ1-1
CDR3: CASSQDLAGTGVFGTEAFF
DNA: TGCGCCAGCAGCCAAGACTTAGCCGGGACAGGGGTTTTCGGCACTGAAGCTTTCTTT

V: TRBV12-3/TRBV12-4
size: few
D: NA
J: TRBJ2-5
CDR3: CASSRNYRQETQYF
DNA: TGTGCCAGCAGTCGGAACTACCGCCAAGAGACCCAGTACTTC

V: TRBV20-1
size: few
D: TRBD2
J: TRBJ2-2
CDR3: CSASSSGRAFDGELFF
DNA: TGCAGTGCTAGCTCTAGCGGGAGGGCCTTTGACGGGGAGCTGTTTTTT

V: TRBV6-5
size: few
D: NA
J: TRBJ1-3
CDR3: CASSYSRPGSSGNTIYF
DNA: TGTGCCAGCAGTTACTCGAGACCAGGGAGCTCTGGAAACACCATATATTTT

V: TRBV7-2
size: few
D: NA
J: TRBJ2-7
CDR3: CASSSGAGEYEQYF
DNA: TGTGCCAGCAGCTCGGGAGCCGGGGAGTACGAGCAGTACTTC

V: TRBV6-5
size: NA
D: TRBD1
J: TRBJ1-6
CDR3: CASSYSQTGGYNSPLHF
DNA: TGTGCCAGCAGTTACTCCCAGACAGGGGGGTATAATTCACCCCTCCACTTT

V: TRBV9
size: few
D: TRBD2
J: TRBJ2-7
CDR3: CASSVGEREPYEQYF
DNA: TGTGCCAGCAGCGTGGGGGAGCGGGAGCCCTACGAGCAGTACTTC

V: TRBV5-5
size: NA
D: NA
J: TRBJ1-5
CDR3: CASSFSEYSNQPQHF
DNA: TGTGCCAGCAGCTTTTCAGAGTATAGCAATCAGCCCCAGCATTTT

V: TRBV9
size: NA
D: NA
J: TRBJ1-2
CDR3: CASSVGSAGHRNYGYTF
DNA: TGTGCCAGCAGCGTAGGAAGTGCCGGACATCGAAACTATGGCTACACCTTC

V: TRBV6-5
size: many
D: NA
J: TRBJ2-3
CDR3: CATLQGSDTQYF
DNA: TGTGCCACCTTACAGGGTTCAGATACGCAGTATTTT

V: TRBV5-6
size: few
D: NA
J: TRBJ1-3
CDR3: CASSFLHSGNTIYF
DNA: TGTGCCAGCAGCTTCCTACACTCTGGAAACACCATATATTTT

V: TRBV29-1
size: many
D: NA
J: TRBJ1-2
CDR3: CSVLDRYNYGYTF
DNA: TGCAGCGTATTGGACAGATATAACTATGGCTACACCTTC

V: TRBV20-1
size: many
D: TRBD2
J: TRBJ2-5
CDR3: CSARLAGETQYF
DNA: TGCAGTGCTAGACTAGCGGGCGAGACCCAGTACTTC

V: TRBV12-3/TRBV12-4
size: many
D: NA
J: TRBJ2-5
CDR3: CASGKGGSETQYF
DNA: TGTGCCAGCGGGAAGGGGGGCTCAGAGACCCAGTACTTC

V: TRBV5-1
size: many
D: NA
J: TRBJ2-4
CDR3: CASSLEVAKNIQYF
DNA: TGCGCCAGCAGCTTGGAGGTAGCCAAAAACATTCAGTACTTC

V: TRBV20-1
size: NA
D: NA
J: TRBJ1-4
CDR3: CSARDPFKHSKYEKLFF
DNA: TGCAGTGCTAGAGACCCCTTTAAGCACAGCAAATATGAAAAACTGTTTTTT

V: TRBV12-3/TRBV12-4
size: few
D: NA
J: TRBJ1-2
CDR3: CASSLVWVPYYGYTF
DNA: TGTGCCAGCAGTTTAGTGTGGGTCCCTTACTATGGCTACACCTTC

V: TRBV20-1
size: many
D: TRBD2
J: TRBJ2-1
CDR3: CSATGLANSYNEQFF
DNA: TGCAGTGCAACGGGACTAGCGAACTCCTACAATGAGCAGTTCTTC

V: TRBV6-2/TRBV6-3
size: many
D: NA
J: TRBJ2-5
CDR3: CASSYHRTEQETQYF
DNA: TGTGCCAGCAGTTACCATCGGACAGAGCAAGAGACCCAGTACTTC

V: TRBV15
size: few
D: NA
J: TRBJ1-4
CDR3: CATSRDRSALFF
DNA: TGTGCCACCAGCAGAGATAGGTCGGCACTGTTTTTT

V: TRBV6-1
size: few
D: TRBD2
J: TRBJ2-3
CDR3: CASSPTFERGGPWTDTQYF
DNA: TGTGCCAGCAGCCCAACCTTCGAGCGGGGGGGCCCTTGGACAGATACGCAGTATTTT

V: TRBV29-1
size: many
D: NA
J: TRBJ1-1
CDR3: CSVATGSYTEAFF
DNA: TGCAGCGTTGCAACAGGGTCGTACACTGAAGCTTTCTTT

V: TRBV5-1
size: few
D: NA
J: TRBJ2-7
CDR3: CASSLPRGGASYEQYF
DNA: TGCGCCAGCAGCTTACCCAGGGGCGGCGCCTCCTACGAGCAGTACTTC

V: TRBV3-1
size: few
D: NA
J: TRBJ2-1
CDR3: CASRQGGDNEQFF
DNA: TGTGCCAGCAGACAAGGGGGGGACAATGAGCAGTTCTTC

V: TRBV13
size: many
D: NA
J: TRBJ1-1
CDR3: CASSLEGLNTEAFF
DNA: TGTGCCAGCAGCTTAGAGGGACTGAACACTGAAGCTTTCTTT

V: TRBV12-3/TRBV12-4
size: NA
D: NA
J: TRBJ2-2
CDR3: CASIRGPTANTGELFF
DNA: TGTGCCAGCATCAGGGGACCGACTGCGAACACCGGGGAGCTGTTTTTT

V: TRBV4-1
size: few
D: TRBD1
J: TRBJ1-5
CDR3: CASSPGDRNNQPQHF
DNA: TGCGCCAGCAGCCCAGGGGACAGGAACAATCAGCCCCAGCATTTT

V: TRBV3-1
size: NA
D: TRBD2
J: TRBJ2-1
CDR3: CASSRASGRTNEQFF
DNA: TGTGCCAGCAGCCGAGCTAGCGGGAGGACGAATGAGCAGTTCTTC

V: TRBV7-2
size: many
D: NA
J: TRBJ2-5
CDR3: CASSLGLDRETQYF
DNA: TGTGCCAGCAGCTTAGGCCTCGACAGGGAGACCCAGTACTTC

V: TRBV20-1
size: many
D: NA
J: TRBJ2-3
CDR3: CSALGPQHTDTQYF
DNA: TGCAGTGCCCTAGGGCCCCAGCACACAGATACGCAGTATTTT

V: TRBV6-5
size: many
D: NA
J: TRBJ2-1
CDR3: CASSWPPLDSSDSYNEQFF
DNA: TGTGCCAGCAGTTGGCCTCCTCTTGACTCCTCTGACTCCTACAATGAGCAGTTCTTC

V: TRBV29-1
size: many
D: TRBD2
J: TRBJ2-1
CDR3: CSVEIHRVLAGAYNEQFF
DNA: TGCAGCGTTGAAATCCACCGCGTACTAGCGGGAGCCTACAATGAGCAGTTCTTC

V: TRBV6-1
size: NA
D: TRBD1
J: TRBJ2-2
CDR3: CASSWGQGANTGELFF
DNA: TGTGCCAGCAGCTGGGGACAGGGGGCGAACACCGGGGAGCTGTTTTTT

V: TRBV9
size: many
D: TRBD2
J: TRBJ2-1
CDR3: CASSRTSGVYNEQFF
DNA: TGTGCCAGCTCCCGGACTAGCGGCGTGTACAATGAGCAGTTCTTC